This T cell receptor (beta chain) originates from a study of cytomegalovirus exposure and HLA in healthy donors. Study summary: Earlier findings included over 90 million unique TCR beta sequences obtained from around 180 million T cells.

For this clone: The antigen remains undetermined.

Primers for the PCR totalled 60 Vbeta and 13 Jbeta. Measured with immunoSEQ multiplex PCR; TCRdb has only the in-frame clones, and not every one. Seen here are about 200,000 clones, 82% observed once, and the top ten hold about 0.092%. Overall study findings and caveats: Most CMV-associated TCR beta chains were later found to appear HLA-restricted. The authors excluded some V segments, including TRBV6-2 and TRBV6-3, as indistinguishable. Later, TCR association rates were found to vary by HLA locus, highest for DRB1 and lowest for HLA-C.

This CDR3 spans 15 amino acids. CDR1 and CDR2 (germline): SGHNT, YENEEA. V lost 8 bases, J lost 5 bases, and 19 bases lay in between. The V and J genes are TRBV11-3 and TRBJ2-1, with a weak D call TRBD1 (7 bases). Material for sequencing was PBMCs. This TCR was recovered from a boy younger than 10 in good health and CMV-seronegative. CDR3 in amino acids: CASSSGGQGDNEQFF. CDR3 DNA sequence: TGTGCCAGCTCATCAGGGGGGCAGGGGGACAATGAGCAGTTCTTC.